This entry lists 8 T cell receptor beta chains sequenced from one sample in a study of Ad26.COV2.S vaccination and SARS-CoV-2 variants. Treatment described: 15 to 20 received Ad26.COV2.S at low or high dose, single or two shots; several received placebo; per-sample allocation not given. After the first vaccine or placebo injection, samples were drawn on day 63. Repertoires were generated with immunoSEQ multiplex PCR, while TCRdb's copy carries only in-frame clones and drops some. The table records 350,000 to 500,000 clones, 90% of them present only once. Sequencing was performed on peripheral blood, taken in a trial of Ad26.COV2.S vaccine versus placebo. The receptors come from a person between 18 and 65 years old who received the Ad26.COV2.S COVID-19 vaccine or a placebo.

V and J are TRBV12-3 or TRBV12-4 and TRBJ1-2; perhaps TRBD1 as D (5 bases). This CDR3 region has 13 residues. Trimming took 5 bases from V and 2 from J, leaving 9 bases between them. CDR3 amino acids: CASSVRDNYGYTF. The CDR3, as DNA: TGTGCCAGCAGTGTTCGGGACAACTATGGCTACACCTTC.

The rearrangement joins TRBV11-2 to TRBJ2-5; D not resolved. V was pared by 3 bases and J by 6 bases, with 8 bases between. This CDR3 has 12 residues. Germline lookup yields CDR1 SGHAT and CDR2 FQNNGV. CDR3 nucleotides: TGTGCCAGCAGCTTCCCGGGTCAGACCCAGTACTTC. Amino acid sequence: CASSFPGQTQYF.

This clone showed up just once. The chain uses TRBV5-1 and TRBJ2-5, with 10 bases aligning to TRBD2. V lost 4 bases, J lost 3 bases, and 6 bases stayed unmatched. In germline, CDR1 is SGHRS, CDR2 YFSETQ. The CDR3 contains 15 residues. In DNA form, the CDR3 reads TGCGCCAGCAGCGCAGGACTAGCGGTAAAAGAGACCCAGTACTTC. Amino acids: CASSAGLAVKETQYF.

The chain joins TRBV28 to TRBJ1-1; no reliable D call. CDR3 size: 16 residues. Germline lookup yields CDR1 MDHEN and CDR2 SYDVKM. V dropped 5 bases and J dropped 6 bases, with 22 bases sitting between them. This CDR3 is CASSPSSKGRWAEAFF. CDR3 in DNA: TGTGCCAGCAGTCCTAGCTCGAAAGGGCGGTGGGCTGAAGCTTTCTTT. The full variable domain, completed using reference TRBV28 and TRBJ1-1, is DVKVTQSSRYLVKRTGEKVFLECVQDMDHENMFWYRQDPGLGLRLIYFSYDVKMKEKGDIPEGYSVSREKKERFSLILESASTNQTSMYLCASSPSSKGRWAEAFFGQGTRLTVV.

This chain connects TRBV28 to TRBJ1-2, with D possibly TRBD1 on 5 matching bases. CDR3 length: 15 amino acids. Trimming shortened V by 6 bases and J by 4 bases, and 18 bases separated the two germline ends. The germline gives CDR1 MDHEN, CDR2 SYDVKM. CDR3 amino acids: CASSSQVFVTYGYTF. The CDR3 nucleotides read TGTGCCAGCAGCTCACAGGTCTTTGTTACCTATGGCTACACCTTC.

This chain uses TRBV5-8 with TRBJ1-4; unclear D gene. The CDR3 spans 14 residues. Germline V lookup: CDR1 SGHTS, CDR2 YDEGEE. V lost 0 bases and J lost 4, with 7 bases in between. CDR3 protein: CASSLGGSNEKLFF. The CDR3 region has the DNA TGTGCCAGCAGCTTGGGAGGAAGTAATGAAAAACTGTTTTTT.

The rearrangement joins TRBV28 to TRBJ2-1, with 8 positions matching TRBD2. The CDR3 has 16 residues. Germline values: CDR1 MDHEN, CDR2 SYDVKM. The junction had 8 bases not matched to a gene; V was cut back by 5 bases and J by 2 bases. CDR3 sequence (DNA): TGTGCCAGCAGTCTACCGGGACTAGAAGCCTACAATGAGCAGTTCTTC. Its translation is CASSLPGLEAYNEQFF.

The V and J genes are TRBV7-8 and TRBJ2-5; 13 bases map to TRBD2. CDR3 size: 17 residues. Germline CDR1 is SGHVS and CDR2 is FQNEAQ. V shed 5 bases and J 4 bases; nucleotides not matched to a gene: 10. The CDR3 DNA is TGTGCCAGCAGCAACCGGACTAGCGGGAGCGGCCGAGAGACCCAGTACTTC. This codes for CASSNRTSGSGRETQYF.